These 2 T cell receptor beta chains originate from one sample sequenced in a study of OX40 agonist ivuxolimab in advanced cancers. Some clones are missing from TCRdb's copy, which holds only in-frame ones; the method was immunoSEQ multiplex PCR. The profile shows fewer than 80,000 clones, around 91% of them singletons. Source: CD4+ or CD8+ T cells sorted from blood, taken in a trial of the OX40 agonist ivuxolimab. The source of these receptors is an adult with an advanced solid tumor such as melanoma, head and neck, liver or kidney cancer.

This rearrangement joins TRBV28 to TRBJ2-4; D may be TRBD1 (6 bases). V lost 4 bases and J 0 bases, leaving 19 bases between the germline ends. CDR1 is MDHEN and CDR2 is SYDVKM in the germline V gene. This CDR3 is 18 amino acids long. The CDR3 loop is CASSYPRQATIAKNIQYF. The CDR3 DNA reads as TGTGCCAGCAGTTATCCCCGACAGGCCACCATAGCCAAAAACATTCAGTACTTC.

The gene calls are TRBV5-6 and TRBJ2-1; TRBD2 matches at 8 bases. The germline V gene has CDR1 SGHDT and CDR2 YYEEEE. V shed 2 bases, J shed 4 bases, and the junction held 5 bases outside the gene matches. This CDR3 is built from 15 residues. Here the CDR3 DNA reads TGTGCCAGCAGCTTTAGCGGGACTCCTTACAATGAGCAGTTCTTC. Amino acid sequence: CASSFSGTPYNEQFF.